The rows below give T cell receptor beta chains drawn from one sample of a study of shared clonotypes between healthy human individuals. Some clones are missing from TCRdb's copy, which holds only in-frame ones; the method was immunoSEQ multiplex PCR. The sample shows 2 million to 3 million clones, more than 85% of them seen only once. The sample consisted of naive CD4+ T cells from PBMCs. The receptors were gathered from a man aged 18 to 35 in good health. Some clones in this sample may be carry-over from other donors' samples. CDR3s include the opening cysteine and the closing phenylalanine or tryptophan. The D gene is left open where the match is weak. Rows give clone size only sometimes, using once, few, many, or a class for an expanded clone.

V gene	clone size	J gene	D gene	CDR3 protein	CDR3 DNA
TRBV5-4	NA	TRBJ2-3	TRBD2	CASSLGAGGPGTDTQYF	TGTGCCAGCAGCTTGGGGGCGGGAGGGCCTGGCACAGATACGCAGTATTTT
TRBV6-6	NA	TRBJ2-4	TRBD2	CASSGTSDIQYF	TGTGCCAGCAGCGGGACTAGCGACATTCAGTACTTC
TRBV18	few	TRBJ1-2	NA	CASTAPDHYGYTF	TGTGCCAGCACCGCTCCGGACCACTATGGCTACACCTTC
TRBV7-8	NA	TRBJ1-2	TRBD1	CASSATEYYGQGMDGYTF	TGTGCCAGCAGCGCAACGGAATATTATGGACAGGGAATGGATGGCTACACCTTC
TRBV5-6	NA	TRBJ2-1	TRBD1	CASSWGTGLYNEQFF	TGTGCCAGCAGCTGGGGGACAGGGTTATACAATGAGCAGTTCTTC
TRBV5-6	NA	TRBJ2-5	TRBD1	CASKGTGGSETQYF	TGTGCCAGCAAAGGGACAGGGGGATCCGAGACCCAGTACTTC
TRBV5-1	NA	TRBJ2-1	NA	CASSLDTGAANEQFF	TGCGCCAGCAGCTTGGATACCGGAGCCGCAAATGAGCAGTTCTTC
TRBV9	NA	TRBJ2-7	TRBD2	CASSVGGISYEQYF	TGTGCCAGCAGCGTCGGGGGGATCTCCTACGAGCAGTACTTC
TRBV5-4	NA	TRBJ2-1	NA	CATYPRRDLNEQFF	TGTGCCACCTACCCCAGGAGGGATTTGAATGAGCAGTTCTTC
TRBV18	NA	TRBJ2-3	NA	CASSPLIGDLTDTQYF	TGTGCCAGCTCACCTCTCATCGGAGACCTCACAGATACGCAGTATTTT
TRBV11-2	NA	TRBJ2-1	NA	CASSALGGYNEQFF	TGTGCCAGCAGCGCGCTAGGGGGCTACAATGAGCAGTTCTTC
TRBV5-1	NA	TRBJ1-1	NA	CASRRQPPGRVATEAFF	TGCGCCAGCAGACGTCAACCCCCGGGACGGGTTGCGACTGAAGCTTTCTTT
TRBV30	NA	TRBJ1-1	TRBD1	CAWGRQGGTEAFF	TGTGCCTGGGGAAGACAGGGGGGCACTGAAGCTTTCTTT
TRBV7-2	NA	TRBJ1-3	NA	CASSLVPTLRGNTIYF	TGTGCCAGCAGCTTAGTCCCAACTTTGCGGGGAAACACCATATATTTT
TRBV6-7	NA	TRBJ2-1	NA	CASREESYNEQFF	TGTGCCAGCAGGGAAGAAAGCTACAATGAGCAGTTCTTC
TRBV5-1	NA	TRBJ2-1	NA	CASSLVKGRAEQFF	TGCGCCAGCAGCTTGGTCAAGGGCCGGGCTGAGCAGTTCTTC
TRBV11-2	NA	TRBJ2-1	TRBD2	CASSFRGLAGTSYNEQFF	TGTGCCAGCAGCTTCCGAGGACTAGCGGGAACCTCCTACAATGAGCAGTTCTTC
TRBV9	NA	TRBJ2-3	NA	CASNLGGSTDTQYF	TGTGCCAGCAACCTGGGCGGAAGCACAGATACGCAGTATTTT
TRBV9	NA	TRBJ2-3	NA	CASSVGPKDTQYF	TGTGCCAGCAGCGTAGGACCGAAAGATACGCAGTATTTT
TRBV2	NA	TRBJ1-1	NA	CASSAVTANTEAFF	TGTGCCAGCAGTGCTGTGACGGCGAACACTGAAGCTTTCTTT
TRBV5-1	NA	TRBJ2-5	NA	CASSLAMDARAQYF	TGCGCCAGCAGCTTGGCCATGGACGCCCGGGCCCAGTACTTC
TRBV5-1	NA	TRBJ1-1	NA	CASSFGGGITEAFF	TGCGCCAGCAGCTTCGGTGGGGGTATCACTGAAGCTTTCTTT
TRBV7-9	NA	TRBJ1-1	NA	CASSRQAEAFF	TGTGCCAGCAGCCGACAGGCAGAAGCTTTCTTT
TRBV19	NA	TRBJ1-1	NA	CASSVTEDTEAFF	TGTGCCAGTAGCGTTACGGAGGACACTGAAGCTTTCTTT
TRBV5-1	NA	TRBJ2-1	TRBD2	CASSQTSGDSYNEQFF	TGCGCCAGCAGCCAAACTAGCGGAGACTCCTACAATGAGCAGTTCTTC
TRBV18	once	TRBJ2-3	NA	CASSPTGIRDTQYF	TGTGCCAGCTCGCCCACAGGGATTCGGGATACGCAGTATTTT
TRBV7-3	NA	TRBJ2-7	NA	CASSRDSTAYEQYF	TGTGCCAGCAGCCGCGACAGTACTGCCTACGAGCAGTACTTC
TRBV19	NA	TRBJ2-1	NA	CASQGGRARNNEQFF	TGTGCCAGCCAAGGGGGGAGGGCCAGGAACAATGAGCAGTTCTTC
TRBV5-1	NA	TRBJ2-2	TRBD2	CASNFEREAGELFF	TGCGCCAGCAACTTTGAGCGGGAGGCCGGGGAGCTGTTTTTT
TRBV7-2	NA	TRBJ1-5	NA	CASGAGRKRAQHF	TGTGCCAGCGGAGCGGGCAGAAAGAGAGCCCAGCATTTT
TRBV5-1	NA	TRBJ2-7	NA	CASSFSSKGYEQYF	TGCGCCAGCAGCTTCTCTTCTAAGGGCTACGAGCAGTACTTC
TRBV7-9	NA	TRBJ2-3	NA	CASSSAGDTQYF	TGTGCCAGCAGCTCCGCAGGGGATACGCAGTATTTT
TRBV6-1	NA	TRBJ1-5	NA	CATQARRGDQPQHF	TGTGCCACCCAAGCTAGGAGGGGAGATCAGCCCCAGCATTTT
TRBV9	NA	TRBJ2-1	NA	CASSGLGSYNEQFF	TGTGCCAGCAGCGGCCTCGGGTCCTACAATGAGCAGTTCTTC
TRBV18	NA	TRBJ2-2	TRBD2	CASSPGLTNTGELFF	TGTGCCAGCTCACCGGGACTAACGAACACCGGGGAGCTGTTTTTT
TRBV30	NA	TRBJ2-3	NA	CAWRLGVSTDTQYF	TGTGCCTGGAGATTGGGGGTTAGCACAGATACGCAGTATTTT
TRBV20-1	NA	TRBJ2-7	NA	CSAYRPAEQYF	TGCAGTGCTTACAGGCCGGCCGAGCAGTACTTC
TRBV6-5	NA	TRBJ1-5	NA	CASSYGGDSNQPQHF	TGTGCCAGCAGTTACGGGGGGGATAGCAATCAGCCCCAGCATTTT
TRBV5-4	NA	TRBJ2-1	TRBD1	CASSLQGAPYNEQFF	TGTGCCAGCAGCTTGCAGGGGGCGCCCTACAATGAGCAGTTCTTC
TRBV7-8	NA	TRBJ2-3	TRBD2	CASSLRLAGADTQYF	TGTGCCAGCAGCTTACGACTAGCGGGGGCAGATACGCAGTATTTT
TRBV5-1	once	TRBJ1-5	NA	CASSLGGSNQPQHF	TGCGCCAGCAGCCTAGGAGGTAGCAATCAGCCCCAGCATTTT
TRBV4-3	NA	TRBJ2-1	NA	CASSQAVRQDNEQFF	TGCGCCAGCAGCCAAGCTGTCCGCCAAGACAATGAGCAGTTCTTC
TRBV9	NA	TRBJ2-5	TRBD1	CASSAIGDRVVETQYF	TGTGCCAGCAGCGCAATAGGGGACAGGGTAGTAGAGACCCAGTACTTC
TRBV29-1	NA	TRBJ1-1	TRBD1	CSVAGQGTGNTEAFF	TGCAGCGTTGCGGGCCAGGGGACAGGGAACACTGAAGCTTTCTTT